This T cell receptor (beta chain) derives from a study of blood T cell repertoires in COVID-19 (dated by TCRdb to about 2020). A note on the overall study: Collaborator samples came from the United States, Italy and Spain and covered acute and convalescent phases of COVID-19. The material from the prospective study consisted of cDNA or gDNA derived from T cells, B-cell-depleted T cells, or PBMCs. The dataset comprised deeply sampled blood TCRbeta repertoires from subjects exposed to, actively infected with, or recovered from COVID-19. The repertoires were made available in a free public database intended to serve as a resource for research on the immune response to SARS-CoV-2. The samples were drawn from two sources: the first 160 participants of the ongoing ImmuneRACE study, and 1,200 or so subjects contributed by 6 global collaborators. A de-identified subject ID, COVID-19 status, age in years and sex were almost always included in the sample metadata. Where available, HLA class I and class II types were obtained from metadata supplied by the sample provider rather than from assay-based typing.

With respect to this clone: Its antigen is not yet known. Nothing much larger sits one base from this clone, and base qualities are not available.

The full study reports these points: The quantity of clinical and demographic metadata differed by source and by participant and was supplied without curation.

CDR1 and CDR2 were assigned from the germline V gene (reference sequence) as MNHEY and SMNVEV. Counted from cysteine to phenylalanine, this CDR3 has 15 amino acids. Only the CDR3 part of the read is kept: 45 bases, read in frame from the first base. The V end loses 6 bases and the J end loses 2 bases, and a stretch of 14 bases separates them. The immunoSEQ Assay, a bias-controlled multiplex PCR, was used to amplify TCRbeta CDR3 regions from genomic DNA. Per the original workflow: Nucleated cell counts per sample were estimated from amplification of reference gene primers within the assay. To quantify the absolute abundance of each unique TCRbeta CDR3 rearrangement, sequence reads were collapsed and filtered. For each sample, productive Simpson clonality was calculated as the square root of Simpson's diversity index across productive rearrangements. Imported from immuneACCESS, the table was reduced by TCRdb to in-frame sequences with V and J called. These copies leave out some clones; in studies compared against another copy, an unresolved V gene accounts for under half, and the cause of the remainder is not known. V and J calls and clone size are given by that table; D and trimming were obtained from the DNA. In all, the sample holds 220,000 or so clones, and nearly 90% of those were seen once. Less than 15% of the sample lies in the top ten.

In the prospective study, participants were roughly 18 to 95 years old, resided in about two dozen geographic areas of the United States, and were enrolled through a virtual design. In the prospective study, participants were assigned to cohorts based on the clinical history participants reported in a screening survey and a study questionnaire. A participant counted as exposed if, within 2 weeks of entering the study, that participant had been in contact with someone who had a PCR-confirmed or clinician-diagnosed COVID-19 case. In the prospective study, mobile phlebotomists collected whole blood, serum and a nasopharyngeal or oropharyngeal swab from each participant. Prospective study participants could optionally give additional blood draws and questionnaires over a 2-month period. Before DNA extraction, blood samples from the prospective study were shipped at room temperature or frozen.

This TCR was recovered from a man aged 30 to 45 who had been exposed to COVID-19. This chain joins TRBV27 to TRBJ1-5, with no confident D gene call. The sample comprised PBMCs or T cells enriched from blood (not recorded which). The nucleotide sequence is TGTGCCAGCAGCCTAGGTTACGGCGGCAATCAGCCCCAGCATTTT. Its protein product is CASSLGYGGNQPQHF.